This T cell receptor beta chain originates from a study of blood T cell repertoires in COVID-19. Study context: Samples came from the United States, Italy and Spain, spanning acute and convalescent COVID-19. Nucleic acid was either cDNA or gDNA, and it came from T cells, B-cell-depleted T cells, or PBMCs.

CDR1 is MNHEY, CDR2 SVGAGI, per germline. V was trimmed by 5 bases and J by 7 bases, leaving 8 bases between them. There are 11 residues in the CDR3. While infection was still active, Seattle patients were enrolled and then followed longitudinally. How the authors handled the data: For nucleated cells, counts were estimated from reference gene primer amplification. TCRdb keeps only in-frame clones here, not all; method: immunoSEQ multiplex PCR. The D gene and trimming were derived from the DNA, and the V and J assignments and clone size from that table. The sample shows over 130,000 clones, 80% to 85% of them seen only once.

The TCR originated in a man aged 25 to 40 with COVID-19, enrolled during active disease. This chain joins TRBV6-5 and TRBJ1-1; D uncertain. Material for sequencing was peripheral blood. The CDR3 reads CASSRVFEAFF. The CDR3 DNA reads as TGTGCCAGCAGTCGGGTTTTTGAAGCTTTCTTT.